Included here is one T cell receptor beta chain sequence, with context. Its antigen is unknown. This CDR3 region has 16 residues. Germline-derived CDR1 and CDR2 are GTSNPN and SVGIG (reference sequence). V gave up 2 bases and J gave up 2 bases, with 17 bases separating them. Sequencing used immunoSEQ multiplex PCR; TCRdb keeps in-frame clones, though not all of them. The data show 2 million to 2.5 million clones, with approximately 96% seen just once and more than 0.1% held by the top ten. The sample originates from a study of shared clonotypes between healthy human individuals. Study-level findings and limits: Shared across a few donors were roughly 4.7% of the naive CD4 clonotypes.

Sequenced input: naive CD4+ T cells sorted from blood. Subset meaning: CD45RA+ positively selected. The chain joins TRBV30 to TRBJ2-3; D tentatively fits TRBD1 or TRBD2 (5 bases each). The receptor was derived from a young man in good health. As DNA, the CDR3 is TGTGCCTGGAGTACGGCAGCCGGGGCCAACACAGATACGCAGTATTTT. Translated, it gives CAWSTAAGANTDTQYF.